The subject of this entry is one T cell receptor (beta chain). The antigen is unknown. This record belongs to a study of T cell responses to AZD1222 COVID-19 vaccine. Sequencing was performed with immunoSEQ multiplex PCR; in TCRdb, only in-frame clones are kept and a portion is missing. The sample includes around 67,000 clones, 80% to 90% of them seen just once. Overall study findings and caveats: The donors showed a predominance of white British ancestry and of females, with possible underestimation of clonal diversity.

This sample comprised peripheral blood, obtained 28 days after the second AZD1222 dose. The TCR comes from an adult who received the AZD1222 COVID-19 vaccine.

Written as DNA, the CDR3 is TGTGCCAGCAGCTTACGGGGGGGCCGGGTTAACACAGATACGCAGTATTTT. Amino acid sequence: CASSLRGGRVNTDTQYF. This chain links TRBV7-2 with TRBJ2-3; 8 bases are shared with TRBD2. The V and J ends lost 2 bases and 2 bases, in that order; junction bases with no gene match: 9. The CDR3 is 17 residues long. Germline CDR1 and CDR2: SGHTA and FQGNSA.